This T cell receptor (beta chain) appears in the sequencing data of a study of OX40 agonist ivuxolimab in advanced cancers. Study background: All patients had ivuxolimab intravenously every 2 weeks at 0.01 to 10 mg/kg. Those enrolled were roughly 85% male, with a mean age of around 60 years and ages from roughly 20 to 85. General study findings and limits: Normalized T-cell clonal expansion was also low in some nonresponders.

As to this clone: What it binds is not known.

Repertoires were generated with immunoSEQ multiplex PCR, while TCRdb's copy carries only in-frame clones and drops some. Of approximately 75,000 clones in the sample, around four fifths were seen once. Germline-derived CDR1 and CDR2 are LNHNV and YYDKDF (reference sequence). The CDR3 spans 17 residues. Between the trimmed V and J ends, which lost 0 bases and 5 bases, there was a span of 16 bases. This receptor was identified in an adult with an advanced solid tumor such as melanoma, head and neck, liver or kidney cancer. V gene TRBV15 combines with J gene TRBJ2-2; D perhaps matches TRBD2 (6 bases). Here the sequenced sample was CD4+ or CD8+ T cells sorted from blood, taken in a trial of the OX40 agonist ivuxolimab. The CDR3, as DNA: TGTGCCACCAGCAGAGAAGGCCCGGGGAGGATAACCGGGGAGCTGTTTTTT. Its protein product is CATSREGPGRITGELFF.